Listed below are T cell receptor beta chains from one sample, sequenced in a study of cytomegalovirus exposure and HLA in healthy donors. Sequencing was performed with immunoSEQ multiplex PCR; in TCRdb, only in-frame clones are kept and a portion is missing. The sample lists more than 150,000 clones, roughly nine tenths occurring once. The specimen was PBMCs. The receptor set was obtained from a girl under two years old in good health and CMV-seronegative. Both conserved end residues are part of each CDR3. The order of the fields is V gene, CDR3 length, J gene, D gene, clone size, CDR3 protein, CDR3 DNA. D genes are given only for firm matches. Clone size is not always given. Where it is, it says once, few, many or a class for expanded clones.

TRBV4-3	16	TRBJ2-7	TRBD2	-	CASSQEVGEGSYEQYF	TGCGCCAGCAGCCAGGAGGTAGGGGAGGGCTCCTACGAGCAGTACTTC
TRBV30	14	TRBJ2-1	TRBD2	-	CAWTAGGLYNEQFF	TGTGCCTGGACAGCGGGGGGGCTATACAATGAGCAGTTCTTC
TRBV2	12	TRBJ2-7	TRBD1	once	CAGRQGAHEQYF	TGTGCCGGACGACAGGGGGCCCACGAGCAGTACTTC
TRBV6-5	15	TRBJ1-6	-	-	CASSYAWQGSSPLHF	TGTGCCAGCAGTTACGCGTGGCAGGGAAGTTCACCCCTCCACTTT
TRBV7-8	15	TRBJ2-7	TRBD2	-	CASSLGIAGGYEQYF	TGTGCCAGCAGCTTAGGAATAGCGGGGGGCTACGAGCAGTACTTC
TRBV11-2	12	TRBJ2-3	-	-	CASSLVADTQYF	TGTGCCAGCAGCTTAGTAGCAGATACGCAGTATTTT
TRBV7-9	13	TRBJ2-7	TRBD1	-	CASSVGTGRKQYF	TGTGCCAGCAGCGTAGGGACAGGTCGTAAGCAGTACTTC
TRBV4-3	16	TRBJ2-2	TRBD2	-	CASSQALAGLTGELFF	TGCGCCAGCAGCCAAGCCTTAGCGGGACTTACCGGGGAGCTGTTTTTT
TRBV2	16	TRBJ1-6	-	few	CASRGNRAFGDSPLHF	TGTGCCAGCAGGGGGAACAGGGCATTTGGCGATTCACCCCTCCACTTT
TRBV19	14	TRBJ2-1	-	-	CASSIVGRGNEQFF	TGTGCCAGTAGTATAGTTGGACGGGGCAATGAGCAGTTCTTC
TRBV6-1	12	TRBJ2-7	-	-	CASSERSSEQYF	TGTGCCAGCAGTGAACGGAGTAGCGAGCAGTACTTC
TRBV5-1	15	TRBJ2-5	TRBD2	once	CASSPIGLAEETQYF	TGCGCCAGCAGCCCGATAGGACTAGCGGAAGAGACCCAGTACTTC
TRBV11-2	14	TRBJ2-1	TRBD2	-	CASSFSSGGFEQFF	TGTGCCAGCAGCTTCTCTAGCGGGGGATTTGAGCAGTTCTTC
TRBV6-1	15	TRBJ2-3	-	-	CASRREAWITDTQYF	TGTGCCAGCAGAAGGGAGGCATGGATCACAGATACGCAGTATTTT
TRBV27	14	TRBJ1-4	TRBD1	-	CASGPGTGPEKLFF	TGTGCCAGCGGACCGGGGACAGGACCTGAAAAACTGTTTTTT
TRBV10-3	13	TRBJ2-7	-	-	CAISVGRTYEQYF	TGTGCCATCAGTGTCGGGAGAACCTACGAGCAGTACTTC
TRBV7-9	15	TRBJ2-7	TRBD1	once	CASSATTGFEYEQYF	TGTGCCAGCAGCGCAACGACAGGGTTTGAGTACGAGCAGTACTTC
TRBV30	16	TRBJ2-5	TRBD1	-	CAWSPVTGGSQETQYF	TGTGCCTGGAGTCCTGTGACAGGGGGTTCCCAAGAGACCCAGTACTTC
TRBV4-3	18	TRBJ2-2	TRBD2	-	CASSQKLLAGERTGELFF	TGCGCCAGCAGCCAAAAATTACTAGCGGGAGAAAGGACCGGGGAGCTGTTTTTT
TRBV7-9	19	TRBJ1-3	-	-	CASSSGVRLRAFSGNTIYF	TGTGCCAGCAGCTCAGGGGTTCGGTTAAGGGCCTTCTCTGGAAACACCATATATTTT
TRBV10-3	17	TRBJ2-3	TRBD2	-	CAIRKTQTSERTDTQYF	TGTGCCATCAGGAAAACCCAGACTAGCGAACGCACAGATACGCAGTATTTT
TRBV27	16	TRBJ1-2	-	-	CASSPRTANGAYGYTF	TGTGCCAGCAGTCCCCGGACCGCAAATGGGGCCTATGGCTACACCTTC
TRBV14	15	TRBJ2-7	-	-	CASSQRLRTYYEQYF	TGTGCCAGCAGCCAACGGCTTAGGACTTACTACGAGCAGTACTTC